This T cell receptor (beta chain) was recorded in a study of control samples from healthy donors and cancer patients. Sequenced by immunoSEQ multiplex PCR; TCRdb stores in-frame clones only, minus some. The sample comprises roughly 150,000 clones, roughly 89% of which are singletons, and 4.9% rests with the top ten. V was pared by 3 bases and J by 0 bases, with 6 bases of the junction left unmatched. Germline V gene data show CDR1 as LNHDA and CDR2 as SQIVND (reference sequence). This CDR3 spans 17 amino acids. This TCR was sampled from a man in his thirties or forties in good health. The sequenced sample consisted of blood. This chain uses TRBV19 with TRBJ2-1; 9 bases map to TRBD2. The CDR3 nucleotides read TGTGCCAGTAGTATCCTAGCGGGGCAGAGCTCCTACAATGAGCAGTTCTTC. Translating it yields CASSILAGQSSYNEQFF.